Reported below is one T cell receptor beta chain. The trim removed 7 bases at V and 0 bases at J, leaving 8 bases unmatched. This CDR3 spans 16 amino acids. CDR1 LNHDA and CDR2 SQIVND come from the germline V gene (reference sequence). Authors' processing steps: Reference gene primers were amplified, and this amplification served to estimate nucleated cell counts. Only in-frame clones appear in the TCRdb table, and some are missing; sequencing was by immunoSEQ multiplex PCR. V and J calls and clone size are those listed in that table; D and trimming were worked out from the DNA. This table has approximately 72,000 clones, 85% appearing once. This record belongs to a study of blood T cell repertoires in COVID-19. Study overall: Acute and convalescent COVID-19 samples came from the United States, Italy and Spain. T cells, B-cell-depleted T cells, or PBMCs provided the cDNA or gDNA that served as material.

Input material: peripheral blood. This receptor was obtained from a woman of 80 years or more with active or convalescent COVID-19. The chain recombines TRBV19 with TRBJ1-3; 8 bases fit TRBD1. CDR3 DNA: TGTGCCAGTATCCGGACAGGGATCGCCTCTGGAAACACCATATATTTT. This translates into CASIRTGIASGNTIYF.